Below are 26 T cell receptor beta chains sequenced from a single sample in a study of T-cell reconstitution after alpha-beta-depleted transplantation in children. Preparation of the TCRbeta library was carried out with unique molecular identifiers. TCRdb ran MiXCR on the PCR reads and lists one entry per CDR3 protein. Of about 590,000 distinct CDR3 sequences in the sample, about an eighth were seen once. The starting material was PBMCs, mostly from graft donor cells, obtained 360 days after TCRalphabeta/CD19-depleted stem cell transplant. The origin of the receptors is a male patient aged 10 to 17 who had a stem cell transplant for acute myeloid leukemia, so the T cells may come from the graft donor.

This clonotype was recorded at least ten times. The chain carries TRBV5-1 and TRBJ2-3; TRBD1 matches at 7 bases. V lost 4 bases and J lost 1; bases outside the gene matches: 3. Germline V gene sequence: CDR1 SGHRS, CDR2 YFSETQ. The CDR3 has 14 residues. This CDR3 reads CASSKGGGTDTQYF. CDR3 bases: TGCGCCAGCAGCAAAGGGGGCGGCACAGATACGCAGTATTTT.

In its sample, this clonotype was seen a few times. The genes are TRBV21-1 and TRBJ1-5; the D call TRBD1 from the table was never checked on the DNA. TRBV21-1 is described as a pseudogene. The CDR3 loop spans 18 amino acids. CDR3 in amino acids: CASSKGIQGAHPNQPQHF. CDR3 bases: TGTGCCAGCAGCAAAGGTATCCAGGGGGCGCACCCTAATCAGCCCCAGCATTTT.

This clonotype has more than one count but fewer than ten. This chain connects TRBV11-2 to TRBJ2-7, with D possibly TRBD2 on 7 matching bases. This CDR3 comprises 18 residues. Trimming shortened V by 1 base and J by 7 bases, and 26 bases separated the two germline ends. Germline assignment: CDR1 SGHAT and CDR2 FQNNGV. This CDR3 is CASSLVGIGGRQGGEQYF. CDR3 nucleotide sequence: TGTGCCAGCAGCTTAGTAGGGATCGGGGGGCGCCAGGGAGGGGAGCAGTACTTC.

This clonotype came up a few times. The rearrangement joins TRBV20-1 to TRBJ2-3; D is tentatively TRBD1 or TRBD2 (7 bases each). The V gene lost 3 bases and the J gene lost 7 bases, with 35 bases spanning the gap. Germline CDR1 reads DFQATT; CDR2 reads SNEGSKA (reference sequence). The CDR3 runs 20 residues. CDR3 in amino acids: CSASPPETGFVGGPMNTQYF. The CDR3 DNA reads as TGCAGTGCTAGTCCCCCCGAGACAGGGTTTGTGGGAGGGCCAATGAATACGCAGTATTTT.

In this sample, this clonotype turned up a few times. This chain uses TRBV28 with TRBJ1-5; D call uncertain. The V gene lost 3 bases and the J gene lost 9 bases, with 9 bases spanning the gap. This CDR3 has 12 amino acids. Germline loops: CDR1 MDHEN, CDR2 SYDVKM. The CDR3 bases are TGTGCCAGCAGTTTCCCCCTATCGCCCCAGCATTTT. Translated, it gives CASSFPLSPQHF. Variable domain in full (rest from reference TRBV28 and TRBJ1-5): DVKVTQSSRYLVKRTGEKVFLECVQDMDHENMFWYRQDPGLGLRLIYFSYDVKMKEKGDIPEGYSVSREKKERFSLILESASTNQTSMYLCASSFPLSPQHFGDGTRLSIL.

CDR3 coding DNA: TGTGCCAGCAGCCGAACCCGCGTAGTTGAGTTTAGCGAGCAGTACTTC. Residues: CASSRTRVVEFSEQYF. The J gene is TRBJ2-7, the V gene TRBV3-1; D gene ambiguous. Germline CDR1 and CDR2: LGHDT and YNNKEL (reference sequence). V shed 4 bases and J shed 6 bases, with 22 bases lying between them. The CDR3 has 16 residues.

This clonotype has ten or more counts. CDR3 nucleotide sequence: TGCAGCGTTGAAATGGAGACCCAGTACTTC. Translation: CSVEMETQYF. The V call is TRBV29-1, the J call TRBJ2-5; D ambiguous. The V gene lost 2 bases and the J gene lost 5 bases, with 3 bases spanning the gap. Germline-derived CDR1 and CDR2 are SQVTM and ANQGSEA. The length of the CDR3 is 10 residues.

The CDR3 spells CASTATGGTAFNYGYTF. The CDR3 region has the DNA TGTGCCAGCACCGCGACAGGGGGTACGGCCTTTAACTATGGCTACACCTTC. V is TRBV6-1 and J is TRBJ1-2; TRBD1 agrees at 9 bases. The CDR3 runs to 17 residues. V gave up 7 bases and J gave up 1 base; unmatched junction bases: 13. Germline CDR1 MNHNS, CDR2 SASEGT.

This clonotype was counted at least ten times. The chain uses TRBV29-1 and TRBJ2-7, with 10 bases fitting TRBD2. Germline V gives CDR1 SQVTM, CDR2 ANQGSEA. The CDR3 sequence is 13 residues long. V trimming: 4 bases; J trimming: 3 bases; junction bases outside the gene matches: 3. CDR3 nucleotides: TGCAGCGTTGGCTGGACTAGCGGCTACGAGCAGTACTTC. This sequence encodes CSVGWTSGYEQYF.

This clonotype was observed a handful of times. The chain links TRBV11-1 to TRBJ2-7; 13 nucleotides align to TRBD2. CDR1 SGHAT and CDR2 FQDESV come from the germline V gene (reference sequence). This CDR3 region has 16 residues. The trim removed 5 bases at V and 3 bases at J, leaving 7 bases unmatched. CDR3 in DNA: TGTGCCAGCAGCCCTACTAGCGGGAGGGCCGTCTACGAGCAGTACTTC. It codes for CASSPTSGRAVYEQYF.

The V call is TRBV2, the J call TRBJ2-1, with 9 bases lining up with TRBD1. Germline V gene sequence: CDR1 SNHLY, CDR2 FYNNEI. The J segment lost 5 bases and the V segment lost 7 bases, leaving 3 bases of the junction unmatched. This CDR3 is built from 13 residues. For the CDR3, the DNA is TGTGCCAGCATCCGGGACAGGGACAATGAGCAGTTCTTC. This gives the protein CASIRDRDNEQFF.

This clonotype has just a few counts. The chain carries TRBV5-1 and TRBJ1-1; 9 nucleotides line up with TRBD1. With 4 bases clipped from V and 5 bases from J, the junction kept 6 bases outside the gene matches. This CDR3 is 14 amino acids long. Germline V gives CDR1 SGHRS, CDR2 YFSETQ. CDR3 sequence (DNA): TGCGCCAGCAGCGGGAGACAGGGGGGGACTGAAGCTTTCTTT. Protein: CASSGRQGGTEAFF.

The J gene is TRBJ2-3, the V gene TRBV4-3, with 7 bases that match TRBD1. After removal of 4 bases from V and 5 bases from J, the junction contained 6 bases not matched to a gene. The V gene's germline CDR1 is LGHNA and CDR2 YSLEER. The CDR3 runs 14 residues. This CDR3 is CASSLGQEVDTQYF. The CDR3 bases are TGCGCCAGCAGCCTAGGACAGGAGGTAGATACGCAGTATTTT.

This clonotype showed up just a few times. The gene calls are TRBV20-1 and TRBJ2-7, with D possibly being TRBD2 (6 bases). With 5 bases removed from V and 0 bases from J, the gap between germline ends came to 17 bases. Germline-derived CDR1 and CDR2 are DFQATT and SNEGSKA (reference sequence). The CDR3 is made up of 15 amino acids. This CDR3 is CSAEFSGPFSYEQYF. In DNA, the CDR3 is TGCAGTGCTGAGTTTAGCGGCCCATTCTCCTACGAGCAGTACTTC.

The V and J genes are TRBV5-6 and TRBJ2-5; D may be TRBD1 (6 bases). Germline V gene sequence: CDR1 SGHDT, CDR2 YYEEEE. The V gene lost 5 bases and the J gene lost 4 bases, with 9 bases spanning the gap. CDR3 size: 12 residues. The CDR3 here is CASRLGGETQYF. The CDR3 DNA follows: TGTGCCAGCAGACTAGGGGGAGAGACCCAGTACTTC.

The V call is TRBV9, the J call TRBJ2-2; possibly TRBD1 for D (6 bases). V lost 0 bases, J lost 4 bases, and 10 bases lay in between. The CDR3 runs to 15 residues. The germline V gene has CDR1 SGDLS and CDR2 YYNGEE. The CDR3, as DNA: TGTGCCAGCAGCGTAGCGGGACACCCCACCGGGGAGCTGTTTTTT. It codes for CASSVAGHPTGELFF.

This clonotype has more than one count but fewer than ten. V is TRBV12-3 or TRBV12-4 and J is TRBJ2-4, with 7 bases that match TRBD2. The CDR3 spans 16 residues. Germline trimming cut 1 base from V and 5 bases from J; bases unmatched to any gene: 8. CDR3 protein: CASSLERAGVENIQYF. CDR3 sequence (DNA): TGTGCCAGCAGTTTAGAACGGGCGGGAGTCGAAAACATTCAGTACTTC.

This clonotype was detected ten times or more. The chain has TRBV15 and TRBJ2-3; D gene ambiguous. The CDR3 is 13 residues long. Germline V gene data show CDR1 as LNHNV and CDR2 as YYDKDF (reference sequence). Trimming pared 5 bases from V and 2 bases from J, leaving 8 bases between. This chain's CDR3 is CATSSYPTDTQYF. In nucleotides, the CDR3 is TGTGCCACCAGCTCCTACCCCACAGATACGCAGTATTTT.

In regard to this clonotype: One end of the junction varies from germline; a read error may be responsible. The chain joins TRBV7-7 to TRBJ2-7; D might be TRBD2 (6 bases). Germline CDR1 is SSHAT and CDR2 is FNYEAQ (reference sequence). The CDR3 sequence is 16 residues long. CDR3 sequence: CASSPQGGGDEGEQYF. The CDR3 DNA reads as TGTGCTAGCAGCCCCCAGGGAGGAGGAGATGAGGGCGAGCAGTACTTC.

CDR3 amino acids: CASSERGTKSSYNEQFF. The CDR3, as DNA: TGTGCCAGCAGTGAGCGTGGGACAAAAAGCTCCTACAATGAGCAGTTCTTC. The chain employs TRBV2 and TRBJ2-1; D possibly corresponds to TRBD1 (6 bases). The length of the CDR3 is 17 residues. V was shortened by 3 bases and J by 0 bases, with 15 bases between the two germline ends. Germline lookup yields CDR1 SNHLY and CDR2 FYNNEI.

The DNA for the CDR3 is TGCGCCAGCAGCAAAGGGGGAGTATCTGGGGAAAAACTGTTTTTT. Translated: CASSKGGVSGEKLFF. The chain combines TRBV5-1 with TRBJ1-4; maybe TRBD1 (6 bases). Germline CDR1 is SGHRS and CDR2 is YFSETQ. The V and J ends lost 4 bases and 8 bases respectively, with 18 bases between them. There are 15 residues in the CDR3. Full variable domain (remainder filled in from reference TRBV5-1 and TRBJ1-4): KAGVTQTPRYLIKTRGQQVTLSCSPISGHRSVSWYQQTPGQGLQFLFEYFSETQRNKGNFPGRFSGRQFSNSRSEMNVSTLELGDSALYLCASSKGGVSGEKLFFGSGTQLSVL.

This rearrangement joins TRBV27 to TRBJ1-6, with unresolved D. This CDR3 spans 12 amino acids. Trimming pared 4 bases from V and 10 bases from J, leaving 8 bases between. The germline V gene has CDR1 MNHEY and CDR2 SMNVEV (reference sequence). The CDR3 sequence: CASSSQGSPLHF. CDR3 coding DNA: TGTGCCAGCAGTTCCCAAGGATCACCCCTCCACTTT.

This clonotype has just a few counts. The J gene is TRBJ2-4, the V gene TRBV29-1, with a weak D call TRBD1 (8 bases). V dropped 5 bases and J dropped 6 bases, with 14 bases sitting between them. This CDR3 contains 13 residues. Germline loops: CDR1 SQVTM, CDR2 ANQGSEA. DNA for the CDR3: TGCAGCGTTCAGGACAGGGAGGGAAACATTCAGTACTTC. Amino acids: CSVQDREGNIQYF. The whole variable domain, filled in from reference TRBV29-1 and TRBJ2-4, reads SAVISQKPSRDICQRGTSLTIQCQVDSQVTMMFWYRQQPGQSLTLIATANQGSEATYESGFVIDKFPISRPNLTFSTLTVSNMSPEDSSIYLCSVQDREGNIQYFGAGTRLSVL.

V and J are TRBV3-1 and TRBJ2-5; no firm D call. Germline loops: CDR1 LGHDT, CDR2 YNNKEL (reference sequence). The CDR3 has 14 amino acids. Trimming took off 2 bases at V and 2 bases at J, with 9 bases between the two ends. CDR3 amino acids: CASSQFGLQETQYF. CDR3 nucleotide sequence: TGTGCCAGCAGCCAATTCGGGCTTCAAGAGACCCAGTACTTC.

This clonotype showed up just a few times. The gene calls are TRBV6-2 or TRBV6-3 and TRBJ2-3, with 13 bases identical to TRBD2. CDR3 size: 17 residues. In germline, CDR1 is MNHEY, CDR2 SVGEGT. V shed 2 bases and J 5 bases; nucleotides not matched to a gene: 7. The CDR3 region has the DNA TGTGCCAGCAGTTACGCACTAGCGGGAGGGATGCAAGATACGCAGTATTTT. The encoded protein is CASSYALAGGMQDTQYF.

CDR3 in amino acids: CASTPDLTSGTYEQYF. DNA for the CDR3: TGTGCCAGCACTCCGGACCTGACTAGCGGAACCTACGAGCAGTACTTC. The chain employs TRBV4-2 and TRBJ2-7, with 9 bases fitting TRBD2. This CDR3 comprises 16 residues. Germline V gene data show CDR1 as LGHNA and CDR2 as YNFKEQ. Germline trimming cut 7 bases from V and 2 bases from J; bases unmatched to any gene: 12.